This T cell receptor beta chain was retrieved from a study of OX40 agonist ivuxolimab in advanced cancers. Broadly, across the study: Ivuxolimab was an agonistic, fully human IgG2 monoclonal antibody directed against OX40 (CD134), a costimulatory receptor. Intravenous ivuxolimab was administered to patients every 2 weeks at six dose levels: 0.01, 0.1, 0.3, 1.5, 3 and 10 mg/kg. Of the approximately 50 dose-escalation patients, hepatocellular carcinoma was present in about 19, melanoma in roughly 15, renal cell carcinoma in 9 and head and neck cancer in 9. In the dose-escalation cohort, roughly 80% of patients were male, and the mean age was approximately 60 years, with a range of roughly 20 to 80. Patients were allowed to have had prior anti-PD-1, anti-PD-L1 or anti-CTLA-4 therapy, and 40% of the dose-escalation patients had been treated with checkpoint inhibitors. Three dose-escalation patients achieved partial responses, one with hepatocellular carcinoma and two with cutaneous melanoma. Peripheral TCRbeta sequencing was intended to test whether TCR sequence diversity was altered and clonal T-cell expansion was caused by ivuxolimab. The paper describes the monotherapy dose-escalation part (N of about 52 patients) of the phase I trial of ivuxolimab. Here is what the overall study found, with its caveats: After ivuxolimab, more expanded clones were found on average in CD8+ T cells than in CD4+ T cells. Partial responders in the 0.1-3.0 mg/kg groups had among the lowest normalized peripheral clonal expansion, especially among CD8+ T cells. At doses of 0.1 to 3.0 mg/kg, clonal expansion of both CD4+ and CD8+ T cells in blood was seen between baseline and week 6. Low levels of normalized T-cell clonal expansion were also seen in some patients who did not respond. Which antigens the clonally expanded peripheral T cells were specific for was not determined.

The V and J ends are trimmed by 2 bases and 2 bases, leaving 14 bases between them. Per the germline V gene (reference sequence), MNHEY is the CDR1 and SMNVEV is the CDR2. The CDR3 has 16 amino acids, counting the end cysteine and phenylalanine. CDR3 DNA is the only sequence kept; it has 48 bases, read in frame from the first base. Patients with a history of autoimmune disease or receiving systemic immunosuppression were excluded from the trial. Peripheral blood for TCR sequencing was collected from all dose cohorts at baseline, on cycle 4 day 1, and on cycle 7 day 1. Samples came from an open-label, multicenter, first-in-human phase I dose-escalation trial of ivuxolimab. Adults with locally advanced or metastatic melanoma, renal cell, hepatocellular, or head and neck squamous cell carcinoma were enrolled in the trial. Before TCR sequencing, CD4+ T cells and CD8+ T cells were sorted from peripheral blood as separate populations.

To sequence the TCRbeta CDR3 region, genomic DNA was isolated from the sorted cells. The immunoSEQ Assay was used to sequence the TCRbeta CDR3 regions. Here the immuneACCESS table is served through TCRdb, limited to in-frame sequences with V and J called. Missing clones are a known gap in these copies; in checked studies unresolved V genes cover under half, and the rest lacks a known reason. In this sample the table shows around 80,000 clones, about nine tenths of which occur a single time. The leading ten clones occupy approximately 0.2% of the sample. To note about this clone: It lacks a known antigen. Within one base of it there is no much larger clone, and no base qualities were kept.

In this chain, TRBV27 is recombined with TRBJ2-3; the D gene identity is not certain. The sample consisted of CD4+ or CD8+ T cells sorted from blood, taken in a trial of the OX40 agonist ivuxolimab. The source is an adult with an advanced solid tumor such as melanoma, head and neck, liver or kidney cancer. The DNA sequence follows: TGTGCCAGCAGTTTAGCGCCCCGCTCTGTCACAGATACGCAGTATTTT. Translated, this gives CASSLAPRSVTDTQYF.